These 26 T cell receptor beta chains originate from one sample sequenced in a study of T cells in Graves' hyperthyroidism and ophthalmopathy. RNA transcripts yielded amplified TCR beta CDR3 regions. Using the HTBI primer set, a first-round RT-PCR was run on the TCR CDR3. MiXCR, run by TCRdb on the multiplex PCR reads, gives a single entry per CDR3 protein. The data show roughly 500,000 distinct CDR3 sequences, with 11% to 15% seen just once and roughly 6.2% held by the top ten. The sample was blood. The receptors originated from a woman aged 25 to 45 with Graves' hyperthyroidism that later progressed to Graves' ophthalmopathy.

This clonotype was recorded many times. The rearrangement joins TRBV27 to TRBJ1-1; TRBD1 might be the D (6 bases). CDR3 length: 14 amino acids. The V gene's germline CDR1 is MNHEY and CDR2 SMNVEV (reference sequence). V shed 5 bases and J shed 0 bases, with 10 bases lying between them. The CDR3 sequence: CASSPGVLNTEAFF. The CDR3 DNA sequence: TGTGCCAGCAGTCCAGGGGTCTTGAACACTGAAGCTTTCTTT.

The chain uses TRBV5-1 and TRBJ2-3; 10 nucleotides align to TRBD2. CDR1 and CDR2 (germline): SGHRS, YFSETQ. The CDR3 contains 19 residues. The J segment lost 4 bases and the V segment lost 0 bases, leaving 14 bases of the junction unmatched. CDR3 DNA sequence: TGCGCCAGCAGCTTGGAATCTAGCGGGAGCCAAAGCGGGGCAGATACGCAGTATTTT. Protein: CASSLESSGSQSGADTQYF.

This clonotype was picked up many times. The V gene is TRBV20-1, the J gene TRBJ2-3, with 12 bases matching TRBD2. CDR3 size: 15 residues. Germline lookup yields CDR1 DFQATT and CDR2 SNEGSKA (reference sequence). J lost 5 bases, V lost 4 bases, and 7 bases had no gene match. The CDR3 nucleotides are TGCAGTGCTACTCATGGACTAGCGGGACGAGATACGCAGTATTTT. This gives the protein CSATHGLAGRDTQYF.

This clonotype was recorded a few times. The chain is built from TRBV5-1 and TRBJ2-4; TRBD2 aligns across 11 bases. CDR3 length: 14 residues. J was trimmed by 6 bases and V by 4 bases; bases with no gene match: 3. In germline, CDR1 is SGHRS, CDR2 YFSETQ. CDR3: CASSITSGGNIQYF. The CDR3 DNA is TGCGCCAGCAGCATCACTAGCGGGGGAAACATTCAGTACTTC.

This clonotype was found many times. This CDR3 reads CASSEGGGETQYF. Here the CDR3 DNA reads TGTGCCAGTAGCGAGGGGGGTGGAGAGACCCAGTACTTC. The chain recombines TRBV19 with TRBJ2-5; D may match TRBD1 or TRBD2 (6 bases each). The germline gives CDR1 LNHDA, CDR2 SQIVND (reference sequence). V lost 6 bases, J lost 4 bases, and 12 bases lay in between. This CDR3 has 13 residues.

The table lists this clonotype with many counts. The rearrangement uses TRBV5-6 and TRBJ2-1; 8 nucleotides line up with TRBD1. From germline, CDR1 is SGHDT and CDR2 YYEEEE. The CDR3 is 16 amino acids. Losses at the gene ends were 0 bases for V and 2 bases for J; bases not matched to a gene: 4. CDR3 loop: CASSLGGTGAYNEQFF. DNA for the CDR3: TGTGCCAGCAGCTTGGGCGGGACAGGTGCCTACAATGAGCAGTTCTTC.

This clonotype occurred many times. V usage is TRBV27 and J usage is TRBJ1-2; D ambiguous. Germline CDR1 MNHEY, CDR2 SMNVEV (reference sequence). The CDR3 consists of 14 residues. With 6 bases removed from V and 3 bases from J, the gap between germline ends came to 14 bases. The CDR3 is CASRPGPGDYGYTF. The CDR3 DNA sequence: TGTGCCAGCAGGCCCGGACCTGGGGACTATGGCTACACCTTC.

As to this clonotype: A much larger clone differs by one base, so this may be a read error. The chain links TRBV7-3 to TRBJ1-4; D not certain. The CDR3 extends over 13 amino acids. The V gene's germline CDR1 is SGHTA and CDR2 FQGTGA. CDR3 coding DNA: TGTGCCACCCCGGACCGGCCGTTTGAAAAACTGGTTTTT. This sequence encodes CATPDRPFEKLVF.

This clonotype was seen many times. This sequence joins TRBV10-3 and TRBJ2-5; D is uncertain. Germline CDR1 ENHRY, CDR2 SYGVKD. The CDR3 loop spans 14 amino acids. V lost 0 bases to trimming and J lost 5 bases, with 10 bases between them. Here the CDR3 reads CAISESSFGETQYF. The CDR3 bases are TGTGCCATCAGTGAGTCTAGTTTCGGCGAGACCCAGTACTTC.

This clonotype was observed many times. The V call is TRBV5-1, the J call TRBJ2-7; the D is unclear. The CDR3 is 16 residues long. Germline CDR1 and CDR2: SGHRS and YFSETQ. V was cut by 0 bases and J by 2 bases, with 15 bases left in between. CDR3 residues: CASSLAYVGSPYEQYF. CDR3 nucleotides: TGCGCCAGCAGCTTGGCTTACGTGGGTAGCCCCTACGAGCAGTACTTC.

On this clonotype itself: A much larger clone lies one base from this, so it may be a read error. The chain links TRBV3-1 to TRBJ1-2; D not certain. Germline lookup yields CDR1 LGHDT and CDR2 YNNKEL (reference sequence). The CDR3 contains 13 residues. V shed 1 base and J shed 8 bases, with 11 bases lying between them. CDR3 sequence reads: CASSQVVRVGYTF. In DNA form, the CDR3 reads TGTGCCAGCAGCCAAGTAGTCCGAGTAGGCTACACCTTC.

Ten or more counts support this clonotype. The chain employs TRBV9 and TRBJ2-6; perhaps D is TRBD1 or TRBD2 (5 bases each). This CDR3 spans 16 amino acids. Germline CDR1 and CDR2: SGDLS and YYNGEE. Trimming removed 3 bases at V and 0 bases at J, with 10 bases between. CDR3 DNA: TGTGCCAGCAGCGCCGGGGCTCACTCTGGGGCCAACGTCCTGACTTTC. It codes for CASSAGAHSGANVLTF.

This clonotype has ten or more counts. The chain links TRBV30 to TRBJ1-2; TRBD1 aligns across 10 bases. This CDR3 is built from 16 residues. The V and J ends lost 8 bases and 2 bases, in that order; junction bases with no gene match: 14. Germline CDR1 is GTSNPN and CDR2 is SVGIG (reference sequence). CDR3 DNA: TGTGCCCTAGATAATTCCGGGACAGGGGCGAACTATGGCTACACCTTC. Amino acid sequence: CALDNSGTGANYGYTF.

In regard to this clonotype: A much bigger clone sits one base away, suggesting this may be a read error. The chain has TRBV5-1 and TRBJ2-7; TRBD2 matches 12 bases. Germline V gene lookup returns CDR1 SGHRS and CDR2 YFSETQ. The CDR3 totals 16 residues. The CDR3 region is CASQGLAGGKNYGQYF. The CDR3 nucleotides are TGCGCCAGCCAAGGTCTAGCGGGAGGGAAAAACTACGGGCAGTACTTC.

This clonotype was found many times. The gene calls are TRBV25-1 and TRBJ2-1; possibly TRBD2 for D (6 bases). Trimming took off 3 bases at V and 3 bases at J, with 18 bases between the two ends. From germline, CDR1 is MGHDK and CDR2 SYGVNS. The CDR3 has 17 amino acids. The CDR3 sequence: CASSERDRMRFYNEQFF. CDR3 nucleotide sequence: TGTGCCAGCAGTGAGCGGGACCGGATGAGGTTCTACAATGAGCAGTTCTTC. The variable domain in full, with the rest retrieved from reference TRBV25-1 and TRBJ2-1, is EADIYQTPRYLVIGTGKKITLECSQTMGHDKMYWYQQDPGMELHLIHYSYGVNSTEKGDLSSESTVSRIRTEHFPLTLESARPSHTSQYLCASSERDRMRFYNEQFFGPGTRLTVL.

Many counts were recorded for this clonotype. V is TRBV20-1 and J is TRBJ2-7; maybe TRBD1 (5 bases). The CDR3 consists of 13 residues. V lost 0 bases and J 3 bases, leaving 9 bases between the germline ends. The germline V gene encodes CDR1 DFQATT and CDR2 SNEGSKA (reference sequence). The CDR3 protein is CSARDQGDYEQYF. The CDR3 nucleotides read TGCAGTGCTAGAGATCAAGGGGACTACGAGCAGTACTTC.

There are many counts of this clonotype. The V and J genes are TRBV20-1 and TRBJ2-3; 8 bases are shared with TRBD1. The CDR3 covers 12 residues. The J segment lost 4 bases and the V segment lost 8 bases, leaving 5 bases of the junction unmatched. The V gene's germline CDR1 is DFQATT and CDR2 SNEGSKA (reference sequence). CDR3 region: CSQDRVADTQYF. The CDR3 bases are TGCAGTCAGGACAGGGTTGCAGATACGCAGTATTTT.

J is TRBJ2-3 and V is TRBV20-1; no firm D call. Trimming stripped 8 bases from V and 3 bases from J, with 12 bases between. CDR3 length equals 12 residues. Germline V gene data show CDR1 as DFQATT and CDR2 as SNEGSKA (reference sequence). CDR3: CSTQRATDTQYF. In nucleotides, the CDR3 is TGCAGTACGCAAAGGGCGACAGATACGCAGTATTTT.

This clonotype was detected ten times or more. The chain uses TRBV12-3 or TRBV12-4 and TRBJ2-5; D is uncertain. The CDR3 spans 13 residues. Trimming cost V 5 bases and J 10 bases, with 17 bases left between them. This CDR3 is CASSGGVNEVQYF. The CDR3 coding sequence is TGTGCCAGCAGTGGCGGAGTTAACGAGGTCCAGTACTTC.

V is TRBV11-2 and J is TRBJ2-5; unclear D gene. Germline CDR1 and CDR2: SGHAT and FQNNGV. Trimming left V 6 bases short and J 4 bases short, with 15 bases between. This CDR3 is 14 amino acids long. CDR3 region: CASSPPRHLETQYF. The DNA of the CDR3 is TGTGCCAGCAGTCCTCCCCGTCACCTAGAGACCCAGTACTTC.

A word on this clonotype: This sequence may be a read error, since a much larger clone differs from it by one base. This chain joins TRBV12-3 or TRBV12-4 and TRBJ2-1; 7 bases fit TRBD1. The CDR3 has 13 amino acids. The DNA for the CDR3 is TGTGTCAGCAGACCCGACAGGGATAATGAGCAGTTCTTC. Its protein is CVSRPDRDNEQFF.

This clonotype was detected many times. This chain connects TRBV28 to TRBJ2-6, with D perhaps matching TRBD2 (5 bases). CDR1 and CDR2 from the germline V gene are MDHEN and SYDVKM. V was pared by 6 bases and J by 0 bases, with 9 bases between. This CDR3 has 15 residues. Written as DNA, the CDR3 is TGTGCCAGCAGCTTAGGAGGCTCTGGGGCCAACGTCCTGACTTTC. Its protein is CASSLGGSGANVLTF.

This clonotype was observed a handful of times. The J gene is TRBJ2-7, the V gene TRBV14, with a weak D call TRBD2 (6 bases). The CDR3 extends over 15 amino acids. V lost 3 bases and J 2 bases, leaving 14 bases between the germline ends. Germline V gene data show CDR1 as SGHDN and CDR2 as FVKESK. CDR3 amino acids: CASSQVGGVPYEQYF. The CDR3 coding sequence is TGTGCCAGCAGCCAGGTCGGGGGTGTACCCTACGAGCAGTACTTC.

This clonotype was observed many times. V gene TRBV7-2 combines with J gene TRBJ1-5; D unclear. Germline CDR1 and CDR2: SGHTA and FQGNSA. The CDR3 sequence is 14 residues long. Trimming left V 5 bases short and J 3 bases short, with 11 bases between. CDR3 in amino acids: CASSIPGPNQPQHF. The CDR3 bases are TGTGCCAGCAGCATACCGGGTCCCAATCAGCCCCAGCATTTT.

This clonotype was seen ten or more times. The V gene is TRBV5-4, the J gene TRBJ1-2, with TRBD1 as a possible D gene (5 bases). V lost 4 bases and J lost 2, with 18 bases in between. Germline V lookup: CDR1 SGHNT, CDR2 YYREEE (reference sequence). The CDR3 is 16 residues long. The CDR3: CASSRDFTGVNYGYTF. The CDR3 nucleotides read TGTGCCAGCAGCCGGGACTTCACAGGAGTCAACTATGGCTACACCTTC.

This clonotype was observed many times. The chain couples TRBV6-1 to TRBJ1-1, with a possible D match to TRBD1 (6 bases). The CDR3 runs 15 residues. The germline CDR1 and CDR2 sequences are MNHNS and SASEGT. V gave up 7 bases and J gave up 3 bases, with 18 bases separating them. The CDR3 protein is CASNEGGGDDTEAFF. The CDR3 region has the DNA TGTGCCAGCAACGAAGGGGGGGGCGACGACACTGAAGCTTTCTTT.